The 22 T cell receptor beta chains listed next were all sequenced from one sample in a study of T cells after yellow fever vaccination. TCRdb independently ran MiXCR on the 5' RACE reads; one entry per CDR3 protein. Of around 590,000 distinct CDR3 sequences listed, 9% to 15% are singletons. This material consisted of PBMCs, taken on the day of the yellow fever booster vaccination. The origin of the receptors is a young man who received the YFV17D yellow fever vaccine.

The rearrangement links TRBV7-9 to TRBJ2-1; 10 bases fit TRBD2. Germline V gives CDR1 SEHNR, CDR2 FQNEAQ (reference sequence). The ends lost 5 bases at V and 2 bases at J; junction bases unmatched: 3. The CDR3 consists of 15 residues. CDR3 sequence reads: CASSQLAGTYNEQFF. The CDR3, as DNA: TGTGCCAGCAGCCAACTAGCGGGAACCTACAATGAGCAGTTCTTC.

There are a few counts of this clonotype. J is TRBJ2-2 and V is TRBV10-1, with 8 positions matching TRBD1. The CDR3 covers 15 residues. Trimming removed 6 bases from V and 5 bases from J; junction bases left unmatched: 8. Germline V gene data show CDR1 as WNHNN and CDR2 as SYGVQD (reference sequence). The CDR3 loop reads CASSVDRGFTGELFF. CDR3 sequence (DNA): TGCGCCAGCAGCGTCGACAGGGGTTTTACCGGGGAGCTGTTTTTT.

V and J are TRBV7-2 and TRBJ1-1, with D unresolved. CDR1 and CDR2 (germline): SGHTA, FQGNSA. V lost 2 bases and J 1 base, leaving 11 bases between the germline ends. CDR3 length: 15 residues. The CDR3 loop is CASSLYGSQNTEAFF. Here the CDR3 DNA reads TGTGCCAGCAGCTTATACGGCAGCCAGAACACTGAAGCTTTCTTT. Variable domain in full (rest from reference TRBV7-2 and TRBJ1-1): GAGVSQSPSNKVTEKGKDVELRCDPISGHTALYWYRQSLGQGLEFLIYFQGNSAPDKSGLPSDRFSAERTGGSVSTLTIQRTQQEDSAVYLCASSLYGSQNTEAFFGQGTRLTVV.

The chain carries TRBV7-2 and TRBJ2-4, with D hard to call. Germline CDR1 and CDR2: SGHTA and FQGNSA. The CDR3 is 14 amino acids. Trimming took 5 bases from V and 6 from J, leaving 14 bases between them. The CDR3 nucleotides are TGTGCCAGCAGCCCCCCAGGATGGCGAAACATTCAGTACTTC. It is translated as CASSPPGWRNIQYF.

The rearrangement uses TRBV7-3 and TRBJ2-7; D may be TRBD2 (5 bases). Per germline, CDR1 SGHTA and CDR2 FQGTGA. V lost 4 bases and J 4 bases, leaving 17 bases between the germline ends. The CDR3 covers 15 residues. Here the CDR3 DNA reads TGTGCCAGCAGCTCCGGACTCCCTCTTCTATACGAGCAGTACTTC. This codes for CASSSGLPLLYEQYF. The full variable domain, rest sourced from reference TRBV7-3 and TRBJ2-7, is GAGVSQTPSNKVTEKGKYVELRCDPISGHTALYWYRQSLGQGPEFLIYFQGTGAADDSGLPNDRFFAVRPEGSVSTLKIQRTERGDSAVYLCASSSGLPLLYEQYFGPGTRLTVT.

The V call is TRBV20-1, the J call TRBJ2-3; D may be TRBD1 or TRBD2 (7 bases each). This CDR3 is built from 14 residues. Germline CDR1 is DFQATT and CDR2 is SNEGSKA (reference sequence). V dropped 5 bases and J dropped 6 bases, with 18 bases sitting between them. The CDR3 nucleotides are TGCAGTGCTTCCAGGGGGGGCGCGACCGATACGCAGTATTTT. Amino acid sequence: CSASRGGATDTQYF.

This clonotype was detected only a few times. The rearrangement links TRBV29-1 to TRBJ2-5; D possibly corresponds to TRBD1 (5 bases). This CDR3 region has 12 residues. Trimming shortened V by 5 bases and J by 4 bases, and 11 bases separated the two germline ends. Germline V lookup: CDR1 SQVTM, CDR2 ANQGSEA. CDR3 sequence reads: CSVRPRGETQYF. In DNA form, the CDR3 reads TGCAGCGTTCGACCTAGGGGAGAGACCCAGTACTTC.

The chain joins TRBV9 to TRBJ2-1; 7 nucleotides align to TRBD2. The trim removed 5 bases at V and 1 base at J, leaving 6 bases unmatched. Germline CDR1 reads SGDLS; CDR2 reads YYNGEE. This CDR3 contains 15 residues. In nucleotides, the CDR3 is TGTGCCAGCAGTTTAGCGGGCCAATCCTACAATGAGCAGTTCTTC. It codes for CASSLAGQSYNEQFF.

This clonotype was picked up a small number of times. The V and J genes are TRBV6-1 and TRBJ1-3; D gene uncertain. The length of the CDR3 is 16 residues. V lost 4 bases and J lost 0, with 13 bases in between. Germline V lookup: CDR1 MNHNS, CDR2 SASEGT. The CDR3 DNA sequence: TGTGCCAGCAGTGTTGGAAGACCAGACTCTGGAAACACCATATATTTT. It specifies CASSVGRPDSGNTIYF.

This clonotype was counted ten times or more. The CDR3 sequence: CASSPLGQGWETQYF. CDR3 bases: TGTGCCAGCAGCCCTCTCGGACAGGGCTGGGAGACCCAGTACTTC. The chain recombines TRBV5-6 with TRBJ2-5, with 8 bases lining up with TRBD1. Germline V gives CDR1 SGHDT, CDR2 YYEEEE. This CDR3 comprises 15 residues. Trimming at V came to 4 bases and at J to 5 bases, leaving 10 bases not matched to a gene.

The rearrangement links TRBV20-1 to TRBJ1-1; D is unresolved. The CDR3 contains 12 residues. The germline CDR1 and CDR2 sequences are DFQATT and SNEGSKA (reference sequence). V lost 7 bases, J lost 5 bases, and 14 bases lay in between. The CDR3 here is CSVEVFGTEAFF. The CDR3 DNA is TGCAGTGTGGAGGTCTTTGGGACTGAAGCTTTCTTT.

CDR3 sequence (DNA): TGTGCCAGCAGCGTAGATCCAGGGGGTTTGAATGGCTACACCTTC. This translates into CASSVDPGGLNGYTF. This sequence joins TRBV9 and TRBJ1-2; 7 nucleotides align to TRBD1. The CDR3 spans 15 residues. Germline V gene sequence: CDR1 SGDLS, CDR2 YYNGEE. Trimming removed 0 bases from V and 6 bases from J; junction bases left unmatched: 8.

The chain is built from TRBV7-2 and TRBJ2-1, with TRBD2 matching over 7 bases. The V gene's germline CDR1 is SGHTA and CDR2 FQGNSA. V lost 3 bases and J lost 9; bases outside the gene matches: 8. The CDR3 is 14 amino acids. CDR3: CASSFGGGQTEQFF. CDR3 in DNA: TGTGCCAGCAGCTTTGGGGGAGGGCAGACTGAGCAGTTCTTC.

The chain recombines TRBV20-1 with TRBJ2-4; D gene unclear. The V end was cut by 1 base, the J end by 6 bases, with 16 bases between. The length of the CDR3 is 15 residues. Germline-derived CDR1 and CDR2 are DFQATT and SNEGSKA (reference sequence). The CDR3: CSARAGVARGNIQYF. CDR3 DNA: TGCAGTGCTAGAGCTGGGGTCGCTCGCGGAAACATTCAGTACTTC.

In its sample, this clonotype was seen many times. This chain uses TRBV29-1 with TRBJ2-3; D perhaps matches TRBD2 (5 bases). V shed 7 bases and J shed 0 bases, with 5 bases lying between them. CDR1 and CDR2 from the germline V gene are SQVTM and ANQGSEA. This CDR3 comprises 11 residues. The DNA of the CDR3 is TGCAGCGGGACTAGCACAGATACGCAGTATTTT. The encoded protein is CSGTSTDTQYF.

This chain joins TRBV5-6 and TRBJ2-1; 11 bases align to TRBD2. V was pared by 4 bases and J by 7 bases, with 10 bases of the junction left unmatched. The CDR3 totals 16 residues. From germline, CDR1 is SGHDT and CDR2 YYEEEE. CDR3 nucleotide sequence: TGTGCCAGCAGCGGCGGGACTAGCGGCACGCAGAATGAGCAGTTCTTC. Translated, it gives CASSGGTSGTQNEQFF.

This clonotype appeared a few times. This chain joins TRBV20-1 and TRBJ2-1; 13 nucleotides align to TRBD2. V lost 6 bases, J lost 7 bases, and 3 bases stayed unmatched. The CDR3 consists of 13 residues. From germline, CDR1 is DFQATT and CDR2 SNEGSKA (reference sequence). The CDR3 sequence: CSAPGLAGNEQFF. CDR3 DNA sequence: TGCAGTGCGCCGGGACTAGCGGGAAATGAGCAGTTCTTC.

This clonotype was seen ten or more times. The V gene is TRBV5-1, the J gene TRBJ2-2, with D tentatively TRBD2 (5 bases). Deletions cut 2 bases from V and 4 bases from J, with 9 bases between. Germline V gene data show CDR1 as SGHRS and CDR2 as YFSETQ. CDR3 length: 14 amino acids. The CDR3 region has the DNA TGCGCCAGCAGCTTTACGGGATCCACCGGGGAGCTGTTTTTT. Protein sequence: CASSFTGSTGELFF.

This sequence joins TRBV7-2 and TRBJ2-1; weak D call: TRBD1 (6 bases). The CDR3 is made up of 16 amino acids. V lost 3 bases, J lost 4 bases, and 16 bases lay in between. The germline V gene has CDR1 SGHTA and CDR2 FQGNSA. CDR3 in amino acids: CASSLYETGRYNEQFF. CDR3 bases: TGTGCCAGCAGCTTGTATGAGACAGGACGGTACAATGAGCAGTTCTTC.

The table lists this clonotype with a few counts. The CDR3 sequence is CASSFSPQTGDLDIQYF. In DNA form, the CDR3 reads TGTGCCAGCAGTTTCTCTCCCCAGACAGGGGATCTGGACATTCAGTACTTC. This chain links TRBV12-3 or TRBV12-4 with TRBJ2-4; 8 bases are a match to TRBD1. The CDR3 has 17 amino acids. J lost 8 bases, V lost 3 bases, and 15 bases had no gene match.

This chain joins TRBV10-3 and TRBJ2-1; 12 nucleotides agree with TRBD2. The CDR3 is made up of 14 amino acids. CDR1 ENHRY and CDR2 SYGVKD come from the germline V gene. V lost 6 bases, J lost 7 bases, and 4 bases stayed unmatched. Here the CDR3 reads CAIRTGTSGNEQFF. As DNA, the CDR3 is TGTGCCATCAGGACCGGGACTAGCGGGAATGAGCAGTTCTTC.

The CDR3, as DNA: TGTGCCAGCACAACCCTGTCTAGGGATACGCAGTATTTT. This translates into CASTTLSRDTQYF. This rearrangement joins TRBV28 to TRBJ2-3, with D unclear. The V and J ends lost 7 bases and 6 bases respectively, with 14 bases between them. Germline V gene sequence: CDR1 MDHEN, CDR2 SYDVKM. The CDR3 has 13 residues.